The next 29 T cell receptor beta chains were all read from a single sample in a study of a mutant IDH1 vaccine in newly diagnosed glioma. Antigens for these TCRs are unknown. Assay used: immunoSEQ multiplex PCR; TCRdb lists only in-frame clones, some missing. The sample holds tens of thousands of clones, about 84% seen once. Time point specified: week 11, during vaccination. Topical imiquimod accompanied each vaccine dose, which consisted of 300 ug of mutant IDH1 20-mer peptide. The input for sequencing was PBMCs, taken from a glioma patient whose treatment included an IDH1 peptide vaccine. The receptor source for this set is a man younger than 40 with glioma.

As DNA, the CDR3 is TGCAGTGCCCGGGTCAGGACGGCTAGTGAAAAACTGTTTTTT. It yields the protein CSARVRTASEKLFF. The rearrangement joins TRBV29-1 to TRBJ1-4; no definite D call. The CDR3 runs 14 residues. Germline CDR1 and CDR2: SQVTM and ANQGSEA.

The rearrangement joins TRBV6-6 to TRBJ1-2; TRBD1 might be the D (6 bases). CDR1 is MNHNY, CDR2 SVGAGI, per germline (reference sequence). This CDR3 is 15 amino acids long. V was trimmed by 5 bases and J by 7 bases, leaving 20 bases between them. CDR3 in DNA: TGTGCCAGCAGTCCGCCCCAACAGGGCTGGGGTGGCTACACCTTC. Its translation: CASSPPQQGWGGYTF.

The chain couples TRBV5-6 to TRBJ2-7; D is unresolved. Trimming pared 2 bases from V and 3 bases from J, leaving 9 bases between. CDR3 length equals 13 residues. Germline V gene sequence: CDR1 SGHDT, CDR2 YYEEEE. CDR3 bases: TGTGCCAGCAGCTTCGGCCCGGGCTACGAGCAGTACTTC. Amino acids: CASSFGPGYEQYF.

This chain uses TRBV19 with TRBJ2-6, with D maybe TRBD1 (6 bases). V gave up 5 bases and J gave up 2 bases, with 7 bases separating them. This CDR3 is built from 14 residues. The germline CDR1 and CDR2 sequences are LNHDA and SQIVND (reference sequence). Written as DNA, the CDR3 is TGTGCCAGTAGTTCAGGGGCTGGGGCCAACGTCCTGACTTTC. Protein: CASSSGAGANVLTF.

The chain joins TRBV5-4 to TRBJ1-1; D ambiguous. This CDR3 spans 14 amino acids. Trimming left V 2 bases short and J 4 bases short, with 12 bases between. From germline, CDR1 is SGHNT and CDR2 YYREEE (reference sequence). The CDR3 reads CASSLPRSSTEAFF. The CDR3 bases are TGTGCCAGCAGCTTACCCAGATCCTCCACTGAAGCTTTCTTT.

The chain links TRBV29-1 to TRBJ1-3, with D perhaps TRBD1 (5 bases). V lost 7 bases and J 4 bases, leaving 14 bases between the germline ends. Germline CDR1 SQVTM, CDR2 ANQGSEA. This CDR3 has 13 residues. CDR3 nucleotides: TGCAGCGCTATGGGGGGGAGCGGAAACACCATATATTTT. Translation: CSAMGGSGNTIYF.

This sequence joins TRBV7-8 and TRBJ2-3, with D possibly TRBD1 on 6 matching bases. This CDR3 is 16 amino acids long. V was cut by 3 bases and J by 4 bases, with 17 bases left in between. CDR1 SGHVS and CDR2 FQNEAQ come from the germline V gene. CDR3 DNA: TGTGCCAGCAGCTTGGGAAGTAGACAGGTGCCAGATACGCAGTATTTT. Protein product: CASSLGSRQVPDTQYF.

CDR3 loop: CASSVTRDAQPQHF. CDR3 DNA sequence: TGTGCCAGCAGCGTAACGCGGGACGCTCAGCCCCAGCATTTT. V is TRBV28 and J is TRBJ1-5, with a possible D match to TRBD1 (5 bases). The V end was cut by 6 bases, the J end by 6 bases, with 15 bases between. There are 14 residues in the CDR3. Per germline, CDR1 MDHEN and CDR2 SYDVKM.

This clone occurred a few times. V is TRBV15 and J is TRBJ2-2; no clear D. Looked up from germline, CDR1 is LNHNV and CDR2 is YYDKDF (reference sequence). This CDR3 comprises 16 residues. V lost 2 bases, J lost 1 base, and 11 bases lay in between. CDR3 nucleotides: TGTGCCACCAGCAGATTGATTATGGGGAACACCGGGGAGCTGTTTTTT. It yields the protein CATSRLIMGNTGELFF.

This chain uses TRBV5-1 with TRBJ1-2; 9 bases are shared with TRBD1. Germline CDR1 reads SGHRS; CDR2 reads YFSETQ. The CDR3 is 14 residues long. Unmatched junction bases numbered 5, after V lost 4 bases and J lost 4 bases. The CDR3 reads CASSAKTGGYGYTF. CDR3 in DNA: TGCGCCAGCAGCGCCAAGACAGGGGGCTATGGCTACACCTTC.

This chain joins TRBV29-1 and TRBJ2-7; 10 nucleotides match TRBD2. Germline V CDR1 and CDR2: SQVTM, ANQGSEA. The CDR3 has 14 amino acids. V was pared by 2 bases and J by 2 bases, with 3 bases of the junction left unmatched. CDR3 DNA sequence: TGCAGCGTTGAACGGCTAGCGGGAGCCTACGAGCAGTACTTC. It is translated as CSVERLAGAYEQYF.

This clone was counted a few times. For the CDR3, the DNA is TGTGCCAGCAGCGCAAACGTAGCGGGAGGGTTCGGGGAGCTGTTTTTT. It yields the protein CASSANVAGGFGELFF. The rearrangement links TRBV9 to TRBJ2-2; 11 bases are a match to TRBD2. The CDR3 sequence is 16 residues long. Germline loops: CDR1 SGDLS, CDR2 YYNGEE. V shed 3 bases, J shed 7 bases, and the junction held 8 bases outside the gene matches.

The V gene is TRBV2, the J gene TRBJ2-3; 7 bases agree with TRBD1. J was trimmed by 3 bases and V by 6 bases; bases with no gene match: 3. Germline V gives CDR1 SNHLY, CDR2 FYNNEI. The length of the CDR3 is 13 residues. The CDR3 here is CASRGRGTDTQYF. CDR3 nucleotide sequence: TGTGCCAGCAGGGGCAGGGGGACAGATACGCAGTATTTT.

The rearrangement joins TRBV11-3 to TRBJ2-1; 11 bases match TRBD2. Trimming took 1 base from V and 8 from J; bases not matched to a gene: 7. The CDR3 has 16 residues. Germline assignment: CDR1 SGHNT and CDR2 YENEEA. This CDR3 is CASSLASLAGVHEQFF. The CDR3 nucleotides are TGTGCCAGCAGCTTAGCCTCACTAGCGGGAGTACATGAGCAGTTCTTC.

This chain links TRBV6-1 with TRBJ1-1; D gene ambiguous. The CDR3 sequence is 14 residues long. V lost 1 base to trimming and J lost 1 base, with 7 bases between them. Per the germline V gene, CDR1 is MNHNS and CDR2 is SASEGT. The CDR3 DNA reads TGTGCCAGCAGTGAAGGGATCGCGAACACTGAAGCTTTCTTT. Amino acid sequence: CASSEGIANTEAFF.

V and J are TRBV19 and TRBJ1-2, with 10 bases that match TRBD1. Germline V gene lookup returns CDR1 LNHDA and CDR2 SQIVND (reference sequence). The length of the CDR3 is 14 residues. V was pared by 1 base and J by 8 bases, with 4 bases of the junction left unmatched. CDR3 bases: TGTGCCAGTAGTATAGGCGGGACAGGGGTCGGCTACACCTTC. This gives the protein CASSIGGTGVGYTF.

V gene TRBV15 combines with J gene TRBJ2-1, with D possibly TRBD2 on 5 matching bases. V was trimmed by 0 bases and J by 9 bases, leaving 15 bases between them. The CDR3 has 15 residues. Germline CDR1 LNHNV, CDR2 YYDKDF (reference sequence). The CDR3 DNA is TGTGCCACCAGCAGAGATCGTAGCGAAACGGGTGAGCAGTTCTTC. Protein sequence: CATSRDRSETGEQFF. The full variable domain, with the rest looked up from reference TRBV15 and TRBJ2-1, is DAMVIQNPRYQVTQFGKPVTLSCSQTLNHNVMYWYQQKSSQAPKLLFHYYDKDFNNEADTPDNFQSRRPNTSFCFLDIRSPGLGDTAMYLCATSRDRSETGEQFFGPGTRLTVL.

The V call is TRBV5-8, the J call TRBJ2-7, with TRBD1 matching 10 bases. This CDR3 is built from 15 residues. With V trimmed by 2 bases and J by 6 bases, 8 bases remained unmatched. CDR1 and CDR2 from the germline V gene are SGHTS and YDEGEE. In nucleotides, the CDR3 is TGTGCCAGCAGCTTAATCCCCGGGACAGGGGCCGAGCAGTACTTC. It specifies CASSLIPGTGAEQYF.

V gene TRBV28 combines with J gene TRBJ2-7; D is perhaps TRBD2 (6 bases). The CDR3 contains 14 residues. In germline, CDR1 is MDHEN, CDR2 SYDVKM. V lost 6 bases, J lost 5 bases, and 17 bases lay in between. This CDR3 is CASSPTGASDEQYF. DNA for the CDR3: TGTGCCAGCAGCCCGACGGGAGCGAGCGACGAGCAGTACTTC.

This clone was seen once. V gene TRBV21-1 combines with J gene TRBJ1-3; TRBD1 reflects the table's D call only, with no check against the DNA. TRBV21-1 is noted as a pseudogene. This CDR3 has 17 amino acids. CDR3 bases: TGTGCCAGCAGCAAAGACGACAGAAGTTTCTCTGGAAACACCATATATTTT. Its translation is CASSKDDRSFSGNTIYF.

The gene calls are TRBV7-2 and TRBJ2-7, with D possibly TRBD1 on 6 matching bases. CDR1 is SGHTA and CDR2 is FQGNSA in the germline V gene. CDR3 length: 15 residues. Trimming left V 0 bases short and J 2 bases short, with 11 bases between. The CDR3 protein is CASSLAGTSPYEQYF. The CDR3 DNA reads TGTGCCAGCAGCTTAGCTGGGACATCCCCCTACGAGCAGTACTTC.

CDR3 DNA: TGTGCCTGGAGTGTACGGGTTTCATCTGGAAACACCATATATTTT. This codes for CAWSVRVSSGNTIYF. V gene TRBV30 combines with J gene TRBJ1-3; D unclear. Trimming stripped 0 bases from V and 1 base from J, with 10 bases between. Germline loops: CDR1 GTSNPN, CDR2 SVGIG (reference sequence). The CDR3 extends over 15 amino acids.

The chain links TRBV7-2 to TRBJ2-1; 11 bases line up with TRBD2. The V gene's germline CDR1 is SGHTA and CDR2 FQGNSA. After removal of 4 bases from V and 15 bases from J, the junction contained 11 bases not matched to a gene. The CDR3 consists of 14 residues. CDR3 residues: CASSSALAGVGSFF. The CDR3 DNA reads TGTGCCAGCAGCTCCGCACTAGCGGGAGTGGGGTCGTTCTTC.

V usage is TRBV6-6 and J usage is TRBJ1-2; TRBD1 matches at 8 bases. Germline lookup yields CDR1 MNHNY and CDR2 SVGAGI (reference sequence). This CDR3 comprises 12 residues. V shed 6 bases and J 8 bases; nucleotides not matched to a gene: 5. The DNA for the CDR3 is TGTGCCAGCAGCAGGACAGGGCTCGGCTACACCTTC. Amino acids: CASSRTGLGYTF.

The chain recombines TRBV7-2 with TRBJ2-7; no firm D call. The CDR3 covers 14 residues. V lost 1 base to trimming and J lost 0 bases, with 7 bases between them. Germline values: CDR1 SGHTA, CDR2 FQGNSA. This CDR3 reads CASSLVLISYEQYF. The CDR3 DNA reads TGTGCCAGCAGCTTAGTGCTGATCTCCTACGAGCAGTACTTC.

V gene TRBV29-1 combines with J gene TRBJ2-3; D might be TRBD1 or TRBD2, each matching 5 bases. Trimming pared 8 bases from V and 6 bases from J, leaving 12 bases between. CDR1 and CDR2 from the germline V gene are SQVTM and ANQGSEA. There are 11 residues in the CDR3. The CDR3 loop is CSLGTDDTQYF. CDR3 DNA sequence: TGCAGCCTCGGGACGGACGATACGCAGTATTTT.

CDR3: CASSSLGGGGLSDGYTF. CDR3 nucleotide sequence: TGCGCCAGCAGCTCCTTGGGTGGCGGGGGCCTTTCGGATGGCTACACCTTC. The V gene is TRBV5-1, the J gene TRBJ1-2; maybe TRBD1 (6 bases). Deletions cut 3 bases from V and 6 bases from J, with 24 bases between. Germline V gives CDR1 SGHRS, CDR2 YFSETQ. The CDR3 has 17 amino acids.

The chain combines TRBV6-6 with TRBJ2-2; D could derive from TRBD1 or TRBD2 (7 bases each). The CDR3 has 16 amino acids. Germline CDR1 and CDR2: MNHNY and SVGAGI (reference sequence). V was trimmed by 5 bases and J by 3 bases, leaving 16 bases between them. In DNA form, the CDR3 reads TGTGCCAGCAGTCAACCGACAGGGAGGGACACCGGGGAGCTGTTTTTT. Protein sequence: CASSQPTGRDTGELFF.

The V and J genes are TRBV7-2 and TRBJ1-2; D remains unclear. V was shortened by 1 base and J by 0 bases, with 3 bases between the two germline ends. Germline-derived CDR1 and CDR2 are SGHTA and FQGNSA. The CDR3 is 13 amino acids. CDR3 DNA sequence: TGTGCCAGCAGCTTAGACACTAACTATGGCTACACCTTC. This sequence encodes CASSLDTNYGYTF.